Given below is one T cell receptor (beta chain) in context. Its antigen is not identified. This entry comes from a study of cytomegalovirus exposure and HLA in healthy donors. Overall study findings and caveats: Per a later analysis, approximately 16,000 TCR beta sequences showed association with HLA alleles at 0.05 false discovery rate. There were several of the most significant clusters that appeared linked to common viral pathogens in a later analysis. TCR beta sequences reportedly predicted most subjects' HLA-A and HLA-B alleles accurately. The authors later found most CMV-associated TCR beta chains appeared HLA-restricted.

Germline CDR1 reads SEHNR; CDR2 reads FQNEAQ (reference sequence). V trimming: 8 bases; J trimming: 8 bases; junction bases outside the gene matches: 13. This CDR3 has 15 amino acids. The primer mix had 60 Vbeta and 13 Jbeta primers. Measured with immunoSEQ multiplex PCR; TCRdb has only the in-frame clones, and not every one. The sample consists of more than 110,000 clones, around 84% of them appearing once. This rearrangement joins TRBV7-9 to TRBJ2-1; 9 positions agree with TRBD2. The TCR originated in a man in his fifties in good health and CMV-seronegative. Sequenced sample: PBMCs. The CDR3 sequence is CASREHSGGFYEQFF. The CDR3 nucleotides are TGTGCCAGCCGGGAACATAGCGGGGGTTTTTATGAGCAGTTCTTC.